The 32 T cell receptor beta chains below were found in one sample sequenced in a study of T cell responses to AZD1222 COVID-19 vaccine. The data were produced by immunoSEQ multiplex PCR, yet TCRdb's version contains in-frame clones alone and is incomplete. The data contain around 120,000 clones, roughly 87% of them seen just once; the ten biggest clones take up around 7%. The specimen comprised peripheral blood, sampled on day 0 of AZD1222 vaccination. These receptors were obtained from an adult in good health.

This clone has a handful of counts. This chain uses TRBV5-1 with TRBJ1-6; TRBD1 matches at 7 bases. The germline CDR1 and CDR2 sequences are SGHRS and YFSETQ. V was pared by 0 bases and J by 8 bases, with 5 bases of the junction left unmatched. This CDR3 is 15 amino acids long. Here the CDR3 DNA reads TGCGCCAGCAGCTTGGCCGGGACAGAAGATTCACCCCTCCACTTT. Residues: CASSLAGTEDSPLHF.

The chain uses TRBV5-1 and TRBJ2-1; 12 positions match TRBD2. Germline values: CDR1 SGHRS, CDR2 YFSETQ. The CDR3 contains 15 residues. The J segment lost 8 bases and the V segment lost 4 bases, leaving 7 bases of the junction unmatched. This CDR3 is CASSPRLAGVDEQFF. The CDR3 DNA follows: TGCGCCAGCAGCCCCCGACTAGCGGGGGTGGATGAGCAGTTCTTC.

The chain is built from TRBV5-1 and TRBJ2-3, with D tentatively TRBD2 (6 bases). The germline CDR1 and CDR2 sequences are SGHRS and YFSETQ. The V end lost 5 bases, the J end lost 2 bases, and 12 bases lay between the germline ends. The CDR3 has 14 amino acids. The CDR3 loop reads CASSGDSITDTQYF. The CDR3 region has the DNA TGCGCCAGCAGTGGGGACTCAATCACAGATACGCAGTATTTT.

This clone was seen just once. The chain combines TRBV19 with TRBJ2-7; TRBD1 matches at 11 bases. V was pared by 4 bases and J by 4 bases, with 3 bases of the junction left unmatched. The CDR3 covers 14 residues. Per germline, CDR1 LNHDA and CDR2 SQIVND (reference sequence). The CDR3 DNA follows: TGTGCCAGTAGTAACCGGGACAGGGGGTACGAGCAGTACTTC. It encodes CASSNRDRGYEQYF.

In its sample, this clone was seen a few times. J is TRBJ1-2 and V is TRBV18; 8 bases line up with TRBD1. CDR1 is KGHSH, CDR2 LQKENI, per germline. V was clipped by 6 bases and J by 6 bases; unmatched bases: 6. This CDR3 has 13 amino acids. The CDR3 DNA follows: TGTGCCAGCTCCCGGGACAGGCAAGATGGCTACACCTTC. Protein: CASSRDRQDGYTF.

The chain joins TRBV21-1 to TRBJ2-1; the D call in the table, TRBD2, was not verified against the DNA. TRBV21-1 is a recognized pseudogene. CDR3 length: 16 amino acids. The CDR3 sequence: CASSKTVAGGPHEQFF. The CDR3, as DNA: TGTGCCAGCAGCAAAACGGTAGCGGGGGGGCCGCATGAGCAGTTCTTC.

The gene calls are TRBV5-4 and TRBJ2-1; D uncertain. Germline V gene sequence: CDR1 SGHNT, CDR2 YYREEE (reference sequence). V gave up 5 bases and J gave up 10 bases, with 13 bases separating them. The CDR3 sequence is 12 residues long. The CDR3 region has the DNA TGTGCCAGCAGTCGGACGTGGGTAGAGCAGTTCTTC. This gives the protein CASSRTWVEQFF.

This chain uses TRBV11-2 with TRBJ2-6; a weak D match, TRBD2 (7 bases). Germline lookup yields CDR1 SGHAT and CDR2 FQNNGV. V was clipped by 1 base and J by 2 bases, with 9 bases between them. CDR3 size: 16 residues. The CDR3 coding sequence is TGTGCCAGCAGCTTAGGGGGGGGCGCTGGGGCCAACGTCCTGACTTTC. It yields the protein CASSLGGGAGANVLTF.

V usage is TRBV27 and J usage is TRBJ2-3, with D unclear. The ends were cut back, 3 bases at V and 5 bases at J, with 12 bases in the middle. Germline CDR1 and CDR2: MNHEY and SMNVEV (reference sequence). The CDR3 contains 14 residues. Here the CDR3 reads CASSFYRSLDTQYF. As DNA, the CDR3 is TGTGCCAGCAGTTTCTATAGATCCCTAGATACGCAGTATTTT.

The chain carries TRBV6-7 and TRBJ2-7; D is undetermined. TRBV6-7 is an open reading frame whose function is uncertain. V was trimmed by 6 bases and J by 12 bases, leaving 9 bases between them. CDR3 size: 9 residues. The CDR3 here is CASSSLMYF. For the CDR3, the DNA is TGTGCCAGCAGCTCCCTAATGTACTTC.

About this clone itself: Other DNA sequences within the sample encode an identical CDR3. The rearrangement links TRBV5-1 to TRBJ2-3, with a possible D match to TRBD2 (5 bases). Per germline, CDR1 SGHRS and CDR2 YFSETQ. The CDR3 totals 13 residues. Trimming pared 2 bases from V and 1 base from J, leaving 5 bases between. In DNA, the CDR3 is TGCGCCAGCAGCTTAGCGGGCACAGATACGCAGTATTTT. Its protein product is CASSLAGTDTQYF.

V usage is TRBV28 and J usage is TRBJ2-5, with 10 bases matching TRBD2. This CDR3 contains 14 residues. Germline V gene sequence: CDR1 MDHEN, CDR2 SYDVKM. Losses at the gene ends were 7 bases for V and 6 bases for J; bases not matched to a gene: 8. CDR3 region: CASMASGSTKTQYF. The CDR3 nucleotides read TGTGCCAGCATGGCTAGCGGGAGTACGAAGACCCAGTACTTC.

The chain has TRBV19 and TRBJ1-4, with TRBD1 identical over 7 bases. J lost 14 bases, V lost 5 bases, and 8 bases had no gene match. Germline CDR1 LNHDA, CDR2 SQIVND (reference sequence). This CDR3 is built from 12 residues. The CDR3 bases are TGTGCCAGTAGTCCTGACAGGGCCTCCCTGTTTTTT. Translating gives CASSPDRASLFF.

This chain connects TRBV7-9 to TRBJ2-1, with a possible D match to TRBD1 (6 bases). Per germline, CDR1 SEHNR and CDR2 FQNEAQ (reference sequence). The V end was cut by 3 bases, the J end by 5 bases, with 14 bases between. The CDR3 covers 15 residues. CDR3 nucleotides: TGTGCCAGCAGCTTTCTTCAGGGGCGCCACAATGAGCAGTTCTTC. Encoded protein: CASSFLQGRHNEQFF.

This clone was found a few times. This chain connects TRBV7-2 to TRBJ2-7; weak D call: TRBD1 (6 bases). Germline lookup yields CDR1 SGHTA and CDR2 FQGNSA. V dropped 5 bases and J dropped 0 bases, with 17 bases sitting between them. The CDR3 length is 16 residues. As DNA, the CDR3 is TGTGCCAGCAGCCATAGGGGGAGCCTCAGCTCCTACGAGCAGTACTTC. It specifies CASSHRGSLSSYEQYF.

This chain joins TRBV5-1 and TRBJ2-1, with TRBD2 matching over 10 bases. V lost 0 bases and J lost 10; bases outside the gene matches: 10. The CDR3 totals 16 residues. CDR1 is SGHRS and CDR2 is YFSETQ in the germline V gene. In DNA form, the CDR3 reads TGCGCCAGCAGCTTGGAAGTAGCGGGGGGCCCTTGGGAGCAGTTCTTC. Protein: CASSLEVAGGPWEQFF.

J is TRBJ2-5 and V is TRBV12-3 or TRBV12-4; no reliable D call. The CDR3 totals 13 residues. Trimming removed 6 bases at V and 1 base at J, with 9 bases between. For the CDR3, the DNA is TGTGCCAGCAGAGGTTACAGCCAAGAGACCCAGTACTTC. This gives the protein CASRGYSQETQYF.

About this clone: Other nucleotide sequences in the sample specify the same CDR3. The chain has TRBV5-1 and TRBJ2-5, with D tentatively TRBD2 (5 bases). CDR3 size: 14 residues. Per germline, CDR1 SGHRS and CDR2 YFSETQ. V was trimmed by 0 bases and J by 2 bases, leaving 8 bases between them. The CDR3 sequence is CASSLGRGQETQYF. In DNA, the CDR3 is TGCGCCAGCAGCTTGGGTCGCGGGCAAGAGACCCAGTACTTC. The full variable domain, its missing parts supplied by reference TRBV5-1 and TRBJ2-5, is KAGVTQTPRYLIKTRGQQVTLSCSPISGHRSVSWYQQTPGQGLQFLFEYFSETQRNKGNFPGRFSGRQFSNSRSEMNVSTLELGDSALYLCASSLGRGQETQYFGPGTRLLVL.

The chain carries TRBV7-2 and TRBJ2-7; TRBD2 agrees at 10 bases. With 7 bases clipped from V and 1 base from J, the junction kept 19 bases outside the gene matches. The CDR3 extends over 19 amino acids. Germline V lookup: CDR1 SGHTA, CDR2 FQGNSA. The CDR3 here is CASTSLYSGGSPPSYEQYF. CDR3 sequence (DNA): TGTGCCAGCACCTCCCTTTATAGCGGGGGGTCCCCCCCTTCCTACGAGCAGTACTTC.

In DNA, the CDR3 is TGTGCCAGCAGCACGCCGGGACAAGACTCTGGAAACACCATATATTTT. Translated, it gives CASSTPGQDSGNTIYF. This chain uses TRBV5-6 with TRBJ1-3, with D perhaps TRBD1 (6 bases). Trimming stripped 4 bases from V and 0 bases from J, with 14 bases between. The CDR3 contains 16 residues. Germline loops: CDR1 SGHDT, CDR2 YYEEEE. Complete variable domain (other parts from reference TRBV5-6 and TRBJ1-3): DAGVTQSPTHLIKTRGQQVTLRCSPKSGHDTVSWYQQALGQGPQFIFQYYEEEERQRGNFPDRFSGHQFPNYSSELNVNALLLGDSALYLCASSTPGQDSGNTIYFGEGSWLTVV.

The V call is TRBV25-1, the J call TRBJ1-1, with unresolved D. The germline V and J ends were trimmed by 2 bases and 2 bases, with 6 bases remaining between them. The germline CDR1 and CDR2 sequences are MGHDK and SYGVNS. The CDR3 is 13 residues long. The CDR3 here is CASSEVSNTEAFF. The CDR3, as DNA: TGTGCCAGCAGTGAAGTAAGTAACACTGAAGCTTTCTTT. Combining the CDR3 with reference TRBV25-1 and TRBJ1-1 gives the whole variable domain EADIYQTPRYLVIGTGKKITLECSQTMGHDKMYWYQQDPGMELHLIHYSYGVNSTEKGDLSSESTVSRIRTEHFPLTLESARPSHTSQYLCASSEVSNTEAFFGQGTRLTVV.

V usage is TRBV3-1 (or the pseudogene TRBV3-2) and J usage is TRBJ2-5; no reliable D call. The V and J ends lost 1 base and 5 bases respectively, with 5 bases between them. This CDR3 has 12 amino acids. Germline CDR1 is LGHDT and CDR2 is YNNKEL (reference sequence). The CDR3 spells CASSQVTETQYF. Here the CDR3 DNA reads TGTGCCAGCAGCCAAGTTACGGAGACCCAGTACTTC.

The gene calls are TRBV5-1 and TRBJ2-7, with 11 bases fitting TRBD2. In germline, CDR1 is SGHRS, CDR2 YFSETQ. The trim removed 6 bases at V and 4 bases at J, leaving 6 bases unmatched. The CDR3 covers 14 residues. CDR3 sequence (DNA): TGCGCCAGCAAAACTAGCGGGAGCCCGTACGAGCAGTACTTC. Translating it yields CASKTSGSPYEQYF.

The genes are TRBV27 and TRBJ2-7, with 11 bases identical to TRBD2. The CDR3 totals 15 residues. The V and J ends lost 4 bases and 4 bases, in that order; junction bases with no gene match: 6. The germline V gene has CDR1 MNHEY and CDR2 SMNVEV (reference sequence). This CDR3 reads CASSSVAGGPYEQYF. The CDR3 region has the DNA TGTGCCAGCAGTTCCGTAGCGGGAGGGCCTTACGAGCAGTACTTC.

CDR3 bases: TGTGCCAGTAGTGGGACCGACTACGAGCAGTACTTC. It codes for CASSGTDYEQYF. The genes are TRBV19 and TRBJ2-7; either TRBD1 or TRBD2 may fit D (5 bases each). The ends were cut back, 5 bases at V and 3 bases at J, with 8 bases in the middle. Germline-derived CDR1 and CDR2 are LNHDA and SQIVND (reference sequence). This CDR3 has 12 amino acids.

At least ten counts were recorded for this clone. The J gene is TRBJ2-3, the V gene TRBV6-4, with 10 bases fitting TRBD2. Germline V lookup: CDR1 MRHNA, CDR2 SNTAGT. This CDR3 contains 15 residues. V lost 3 bases and J lost 0; bases outside the gene matches: 0. CDR3 in DNA: TGTGCCAGCAGTGAAGCGGGAGGGAGCACAGATACGCAGTATTTT. Protein product: CASSEAGGSTDTQYF.

The chain is built from TRBV28 and TRBJ1-5, with 8 bases that match TRBD1. Germline assignment: CDR1 MDHEN and CDR2 SYDVKM. This CDR3 is built from 18 residues. Losses at the gene ends were 6 bases for V and 2 bases for J; bases not matched to a gene: 15. CDR3 bases: TGTGCCAGCAGAATACGGGACAGGCGTATGCTTGGCAATCAGCCCCAGCATTTT. It is translated as CASRIRDRRMLGNQPQHF. The full variable domain, in which reference TRBV28 and TRBJ1-5 provide the parts outside the CDR3, is DVKVTQSSRYLVKRTGEKVFLECVQDMDHENMFWYRQDPGLGLRLIYFSYDVKMKEKGDIPEGYSVSREKKERFSLILESASTNQTSMYLCASRIRDRRMLGNQPQHFGDGTRLSIL.

The V gene is TRBV18, the J gene TRBJ2-7; 12 nucleotides match TRBD1. Germline V gives CDR1 KGHSH, CDR2 LQKENI. V dropped 0 bases and J dropped 4; count of bases not matched to a gene: 1. This CDR3 contains 15 residues. The CDR3 sequence is CASSPPGQGAYEQYF. Written as DNA, the CDR3 is TGTGCCAGCTCACCACCGGGACAGGGGGCTTACGAGCAGTACTTC. Combining the CDR3 with reference TRBV18 and TRBJ2-7 gives the whole variable domain NAGVMQNPRHLVRRRGQEARLRCSPMKGHSHVYWYRQLPEEGLKFMVYLQKENIIDESGMPKERFSAEFPKEGPSILRIQQVVRGDSAAYFCASSPPGQGAYEQYFGPGTRLTVT.

This rearrangement joins TRBV5-1 to TRBJ2-3, with D tentatively TRBD1 (6 bases). Germline V gives CDR1 SGHRS, CDR2 YFSETQ. This CDR3 contains 14 residues. V was trimmed by 2 bases and J by 6 bases, leaving 13 bases between them. CDR3 sequence (DNA): TGCGCCAGCAGCTTAGGACGGACAGTGGATACGCAGTATTTT. Its translation: CASSLGRTVDTQYF. The whole variable domain, filled in from reference TRBV5-1 and TRBJ2-3, reads KAGVTQTPRYLIKTRGQQVTLSCSPISGHRSVSWYQQTPGQGLQFLFEYFSETQRNKGNFPGRFSGRQFSNSRSEMNVSTLELGDSALYLCASSLGRTVDTQYFGPGTRLTVL.

This clone was recorded once. The chain employs TRBV18 and TRBJ1-3; the D gene is possibly TRBD1 (5 bases). Germline CDR1 reads KGHSH; CDR2 reads LQKENI. Trimming took 6 bases from V and 4 from J, leaving 22 bases between them. The CDR3 is 17 residues long. CDR3 DNA: TGTGCCAGCTCCATCTCTGGAGGGGACCTGCAGGGAAACACCATATATTTT. Translating gives CASSISGGDLQGNTIYF.

This chain's CDR3 is CASTRQGTYNSPLHF. The DNA of the CDR3 is TGTGCCAGTACTCGACAGGGGACTTATAATTCACCCCTCCACTTT. V usage is TRBV19 and J usage is TRBJ1-6, with TRBD1 identical over 8 bases. The CDR3 is made up of 15 amino acids. V lost 7 bases and J lost 4; bases outside the gene matches: 6. From germline, CDR1 is LNHDA and CDR2 SQIVND (reference sequence).

This chain uses TRBV28 with TRBJ2-1; D tentatively fits TRBD1 or TRBD2 (6 bases each). Germline V gives CDR1 MDHEN, CDR2 SYDVKM. V was trimmed by 3 bases and J by 9 bases, leaving 12 bases between them. The CDR3 has 13 amino acids. CDR3: CASSFLEGGEQFF. DNA for the CDR3: TGTGCCAGCAGTTTCCTGGAGGGGGGTGAGCAGTTCTTC.